The clone carrying this TCR beta chain was seen only once. This record comes from a study of cytomegalovirus exposure and HLA in healthy donors. About the research overall: Within an early data release were 80 million to 90 million unique TCRs drawn from HLA-typed donors.

The CDR3 runs 14 residues. Germline lookup yields CDR1 LNHDA and CDR2 SQIVND (reference sequence). With 3 bases removed from V and 1 base from J, the gap between germline ends came to 7 bases. Amplification used 60 Vbeta primers and 13 Jbeta primers. Generated by immunoSEQ multiplex PCR, the TCRdb table keeps only in-frame clones and is missing some. The sample carries 160,000 or so clones, almost 80% recorded once. The sequencing sample was made of PBMCs. The sequence derives from a male donor in good health and CMV-seronegative. The chain joins TRBV19 to TRBJ1-5; D is unresolved. CDR3 sequence reads: CASSMSRSNQPQHF. Here the CDR3 DNA reads TGTGCCAGTAGTATGAGCAGGAGCAATCAGCCCCAGCATTTT.